This paragraph reports one T cell receptor beta chain. The target antigen is unknown. This entry belongs to a study of cytomegalovirus exposure and HLA in healthy donors. Measured with immunoSEQ multiplex PCR; TCRdb has only the in-frame clones, and not every one. The sample has 150,000 to 180,000 clones, 70% to 90% seen once. Regarding the study as a whole: Rare TCR sequences dominated, though some public TCRs recurred in many donors. The listing of 150 to 200 TCR beta chains classed them as cytomegalovirus-associated.

With V trimmed by 0 bases and J by 5 bases, 9 bases remained unmatched. The germline V gene encodes CDR1 SGHTA and CDR2 FQGNSA. This CDR3 contains 16 residues. It was the approximately 130-subject validation cohort, separate from the approximately 680-subject first cohort, to which the donors belonged. The receptor comes from a human donor in good health. Sequenced material: PBMCs. The genes are TRBV7-2 and TRBJ1-1; the match to TRBD1 covers 7 bases. This CDR3 is CASSLALTGIGTEAFF. The CDR3 nucleotides are TGTGCCAGCAGCTTAGCCCTGACAGGGATTGGGACTGAAGCTTTCTTT.